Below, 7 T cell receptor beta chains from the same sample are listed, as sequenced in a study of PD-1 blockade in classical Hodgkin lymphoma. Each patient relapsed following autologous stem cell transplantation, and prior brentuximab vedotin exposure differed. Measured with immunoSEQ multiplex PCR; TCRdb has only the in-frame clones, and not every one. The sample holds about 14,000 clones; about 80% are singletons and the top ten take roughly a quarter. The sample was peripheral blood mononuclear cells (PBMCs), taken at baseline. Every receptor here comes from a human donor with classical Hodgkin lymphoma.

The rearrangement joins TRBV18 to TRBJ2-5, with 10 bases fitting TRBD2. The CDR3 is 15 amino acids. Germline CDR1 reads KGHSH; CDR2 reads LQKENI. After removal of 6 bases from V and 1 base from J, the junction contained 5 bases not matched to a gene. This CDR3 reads CASSFVAGGQETQYF. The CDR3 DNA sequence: TGTGCCAGCTCGTTCGTAGCGGGGGGCCAAGAGACCCAGTACTTC.

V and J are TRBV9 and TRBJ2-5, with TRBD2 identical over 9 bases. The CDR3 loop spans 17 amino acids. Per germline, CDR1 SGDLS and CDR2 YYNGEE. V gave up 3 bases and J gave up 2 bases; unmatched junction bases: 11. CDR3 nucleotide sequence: TGTGCCAGCAGCGCCTATTACTTGACTAGCGGTCAAGAGACCCAGTACTTC. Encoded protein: CASSAYYLTSGQETQYF.

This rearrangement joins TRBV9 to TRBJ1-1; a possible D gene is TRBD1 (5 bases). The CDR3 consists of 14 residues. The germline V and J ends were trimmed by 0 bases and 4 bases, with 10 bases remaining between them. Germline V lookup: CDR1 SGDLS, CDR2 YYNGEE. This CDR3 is CASSVDRYGTEAFF. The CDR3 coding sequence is TGTGCCAGCAGCGTAGACAGGTATGGCACTGAAGCTTTCTTT.

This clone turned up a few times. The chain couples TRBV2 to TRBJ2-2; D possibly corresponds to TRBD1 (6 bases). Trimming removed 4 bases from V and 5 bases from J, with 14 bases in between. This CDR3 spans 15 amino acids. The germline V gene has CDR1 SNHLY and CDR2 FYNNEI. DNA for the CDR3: TGTGCCAGCAGTGTTTACAGGGAGATTACCGGGGAGCTGTTTTTT. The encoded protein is CASSVYREITGELFF.

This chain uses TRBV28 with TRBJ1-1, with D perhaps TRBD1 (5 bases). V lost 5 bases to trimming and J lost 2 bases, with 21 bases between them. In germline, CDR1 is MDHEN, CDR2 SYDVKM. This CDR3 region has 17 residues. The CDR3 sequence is CASSGYPGRVKNTEAFF. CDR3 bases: TGTGCCAGCAGTGGTTATCCGGGGCGGGTCAAAAACACTGAAGCTTTCTTT.

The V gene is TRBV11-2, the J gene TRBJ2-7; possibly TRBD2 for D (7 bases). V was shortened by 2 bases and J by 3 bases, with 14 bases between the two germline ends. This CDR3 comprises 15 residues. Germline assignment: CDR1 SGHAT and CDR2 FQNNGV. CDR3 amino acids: CASSLRGAFIYEQYF. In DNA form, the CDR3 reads TGTGCCAGCAGCTTACGGGGGGCATTTATCTACGAGCAGTACTTC.

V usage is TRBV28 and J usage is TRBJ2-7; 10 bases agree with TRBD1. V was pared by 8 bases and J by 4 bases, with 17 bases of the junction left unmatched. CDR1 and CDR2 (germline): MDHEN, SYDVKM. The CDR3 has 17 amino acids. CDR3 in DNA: TGTGCCAGCGGCACAGTAAGACAGGGGGCTATTAGGTACGAGCAGTACTTC. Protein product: CASGTVRQGAIRYEQYF.